This T cell receptor (beta chain) was recorded in a study of human T cells and chemical hapten exposure. TCRdb reprocessed the RACE reads via MiXCR and lists one record per CDR3 protein. The repertoire has over 70,000 distinct CDR3 sequences, approximately 10% of them found once; the top ten carry roughly 1.6%. The table lists this clonotype with a few counts. No antigen is known for it. The CDR3 is made up of 15 amino acids. The germline gives CDR1 MNHEY, CDR2 SVGEGT. Between the trimmed V and J ends, which lost 6 bases and 6 bases, there was a span of 19 bases. Regarding the study as a whole: PT1 expanded TCR counts and patch test score correlated positively.

Time point here: patch test 2, 6 weeks after DPC sensitization. Treatment indicated: therapeutic diphenylcyclopropenone sensitization with weekly scalp DPC. Material: whole blood, obtained in connection with sensitization to the hapten diphenylcyclopropenone (DPC). The receptor comes from a man aged 18 to 35 with alopecia areata. Some clones in this sample may be carry-over from other donors' samples. The rearrangement uses TRBV6-2 or TRBV6-3 and TRBJ2-3; D may be TRBD2 (7 bases). CDR3 nucleotide sequence: TGTGCCAGCAGGGCTGCGGGGGCCCGGGGGGATACGCAGTATTTT. Protein: CASRAAGARGDTQYF.